Listed below are T cell receptor beta chains from one sample, sequenced in a study of OX40 agonist ivuxolimab in advanced cancers. The method was immunoSEQ multiplex PCR; TCRdb's version includes in-frame clones alone and lacks a portion of them. Here the sample spans approximately 62,000 clones, over 90% being singletons. This sample comprised CD4+ or CD8+ T cells sorted from blood, obtained in a trial of the OX40 agonist ivuxolimab. Receptors originate from an adult with an advanced solid tumor such as melanoma, head and neck, liver or kidney cancer. Both conserved end residues are part of each CDR3. D genes are given only for firm matches. Clone size appears in some rows only: once, few, many, or a class for an expanded clone.

v_gene	j_gene	d_gene	abundance	len	CDR3nt	CDR3aa
TRBV19	TRBJ1-1	NA	NA	13	TGTGCCAGTATGCTGGGAATGAACACTGAAGCTTTCTTT	CASMLGMNTEAFF
TRBV19	TRBJ2-2	NA	NA	15	TGTGCCAGTAGTATAGTGGGATTGGGGACCGGGGAGCTGTTTTTT	CASSIVGLGTGELFF
TRBV2	TRBJ2-1	NA	NA	15	TGTGCCAGCAGTGACCCGGGAGCCCCCTACAATGAGCAGTTCTTC	CASSDPGAPYNEQFF
TRBV27	TRBJ2-7	TRBD1	NA	13	TGTGCCAGCAGGGGGACAGCCTCCTACGAGCAGTACTTC	CASRGTASYEQYF
TRBV7-2	TRBJ1-2	TRBD1	NA	17	TGTGCCAGCAGCCCATTACCAACAGGGGGCGAAAAAGGTGGCTACACCTTC	CASSPLPTGGEKGGYTF
TRBV9	TRBJ2-1	TRBD2	NA	16	TGTGCCAGCAGCCCCCGACTAGCGGGCAGCCACAATGAGCAGTTCTTC	CASSPRLAGSHNEQFF
TRBV10-3	TRBJ2-1	TRBD1	NA	15	TGTGCCATCAGTGATGACAGGGACTCCTACAATGAGCAGTTCTTC	CAISDDRDSYNEQFF
TRBV7-9	TRBJ2-1	NA	once	14	TGTGCCAGCAGCAATACGACGGCATACAATGAGCAGTTCTTC	CASSNTTAYNEQFF
TRBV27	TRBJ2-7	NA	NA	13	TGTGCCAGCAGTTTTGGGAGCCTCTACGAGCAGTACTTC	CASSFGSLYEQYF
TRBV7-2	TRBJ2-1	NA	NA	16	TGTGCCAGCAGCCAATCCGAGCGGTTTCTTTACAATGAGCAGTTCTTC	CASSQSERFLYNEQFF
TRBV14	TRBJ2-7	TRBD2	NA	16	TGTGCCAGCAGCCACTCGCCGGGACTAGCGCGCCACGAGCAGTACTTC	CASSHSPGLARHEQYF
TRBV10-2	TRBJ1-2	NA	NA	13	TGCGCCAGCAGTGAGACCACTAACTATGGCTACACCTTC	CASSETTNYGYTF
TRBV11-3	TRBJ2-7	NA	NA	14	TGTGCCAGCAGCTTAGGGGTAGGGCCCTACGAGCAGTACTTC	CASSLGVGPYEQYF
TRBV7-9	TRBJ1-2	NA	NA	14	TGTGCCAGCAGCTTAGAGGGTTACTACTATGGCTACACCTTC	CASSLEGYYYGYTF